The 18 T cell receptor beta chains below were found in one sample sequenced in a study of T cells after yellow fever vaccination. TCRdb re-called the 5' RACE reads with MiXCR, one entry per CDR3 protein. The sample carries just under 600,000 distinct CDR3 sequences, roughly 14% recorded once. The material was PBMCs, obtained on the day of the yellow fever booster vaccination. The source is a man aged 30 to 45 who received the YFV17D yellow fever vaccine.

The V gene is TRBV11-2, the J gene TRBJ2-3; D is possibly TRBD1 or TRBD2 (5 bases each). V dropped 5 bases and J dropped 6 bases, with 18 bases sitting between them. The length of the CDR3 is 15 residues. Per the germline V gene, CDR1 is SGHAT and CDR2 is FQNNGV. CDR3 coding DNA: TGTGCCAGCAGCAAGCCCGGGACCAATTCCGATACGCAGTATTTT. It translates to CASSKPGTNSDTQYF.

In this sample, this clonotype turned up a few times. The genes are TRBV7-2 and TRBJ2-4; 9 bases map to TRBD1. Trimming removed 4 bases from V and 8 bases from J; junction bases left unmatched: 9. Germline CDR1 reads SGHTA; CDR2 reads FQGNSA. This CDR3 has 15 amino acids. The CDR3 DNA is TGTGCCAGCAGCTATCGGACAGGGGCGGTGTACATTCAGTACTTC. Translation gives CASSYRTGAVYIQYF.

This clonotype was found a few times. This rearrangement joins TRBV20-1 to TRBJ2-5; unclear D gene. Germline V CDR1 and CDR2: DFQATT, SNEGSKA (reference sequence). The CDR3 runs to 11 residues. V was clipped by 5 bases and J by 9 bases, with 13 bases between them. CDR3 loop: CSAPTPSSQYF. CDR3 nucleotide sequence: TGCAGTGCTCCAACCCCGTCCTCCCAGTACTTC.

Written as DNA, the CDR3 is TGTGCCAGCAGCTTGGCCGCTAGCGGGAGGGATACAGATACGCAGTATTTT. Translated: CASSLAASGRDTDTQYF. The chain uses TRBV5-6 and TRBJ2-3; TRBD2 aligns across 12 bases. Germline lookup yields CDR1 SGHDT and CDR2 YYEEEE. The CDR3 contains 17 residues. V lost 0 bases and J lost 3; bases outside the gene matches: 5.

V gene TRBV7-6 combines with J gene TRBJ2-5; 12 nucleotides line up with TRBD1. The ends lost 5 bases at V and 3 bases at J; junction bases unmatched: 10. This CDR3 comprises 17 residues. The germline CDR1 and CDR2 sequences are SGHVS and FNYEAQ. The DNA of the CDR3 is TGTGCCAGCAGCCCATACTCCGGGACAGGGGGCGAAGAGACCCAGTACTTC. Translated: CASSPYSGTGGEETQYF.

V is TRBV6-5 and J is TRBJ2-7; D remains unclear. The CDR3 contains 15 residues. Looked up from germline, CDR1 is MNHEY and CDR2 is SVGAGI. Trimming removed 0 bases at V and 2 bases at J, with 11 bases between. In DNA form, the CDR3 reads TGTGCCAGCAGTTACTCGGGCGAAATAACCTACGAGCAGTACTTC. The encoded protein is CASSYSGEITYEQYF.

This clonotype was counted only a few times. The rearrangement links TRBV7-2 to TRBJ2-1; 7 positions agree with TRBD1. CDR1 is SGHTA, CDR2 FQGNSA, per germline. The CDR3 contains 15 residues. V was clipped by 5 bases and J by 5 bases; unmatched bases: 9. CDR3 in amino acids: CASSLLTGLNNEQFF. The CDR3 region has the DNA TGTGCCAGCAGCCTTTTGACAGGGTTAAACAATGAGCAGTTCTTC.

This clonotype was seen only a few times. The chain couples TRBV6-6 to TRBJ2-7; D might be TRBD2 (6 bases). V lost 6 bases and J 8 bases, leaving 17 bases between the germline ends. The CDR3 has 13 residues. Per germline, CDR1 MNHNY and CDR2 SVGAGI (reference sequence). As DNA, the CDR3 is TGTGCCAGCAGGCTACCGGGACTTAGCCAGCAGTACTTC. This gives the protein CASRLPGLSQQYF.

This chain uses TRBV21-1 with TRBJ2-5; the table calls TRBD2, which could not be checked here. TRBV21-1 is a pseudogene segment. This CDR3 has 15 residues. CDR3 bases: TGTGCCAGCAGCACCCTACTAGGTGGGCAAGAGACCCAGTACTTC. This sequence encodes CASSTLLGGQETQYF.

This clonotype was observed a few times. This chain uses TRBV12-3 or TRBV12-4 with TRBJ2-4; TRBD2 matches at 12 bases. J was trimmed by 7 bases and V by 6 bases; bases with no gene match: 13. CDR3 length equals 17 residues. CDR3: CASSTSGRILVENIQYF. CDR3 nucleotide sequence: TGTGCCAGCAGCACTAGCGGGAGGATCCTTGTTGAGAACATTCAGTACTTC.

This clonotype turned up a few times. The rearrangement joins TRBV20-1 to TRBJ2-7, with 10 positions matching TRBD2. V gave up 3 bases and J gave up 7 bases; unmatched junction bases: 18. This CDR3 is built from 17 residues. CDR1 is DFQATT, CDR2 SNEGSKA, per germline (reference sequence). CDR3 in DNA: TGCAGTGCTAGCAGGTCGGGGTCTAGCGGGAGACGGGGTGAGCAGTACTTC. Amino acids: CSASRSGSSGRRGEQYF.

This clonotype has just a few counts. The rearrangement uses TRBV19 and TRBJ1-1; D is uncertain. The germline V gene has CDR1 LNHDA and CDR2 SQIVND (reference sequence). V was cut by 5 bases and J by 5 bases, with 15 bases left in between. The CDR3 has 14 amino acids. CDR3 loop: CASSLVPGETEAFF. For the CDR3, the DNA is TGTGCCAGTAGTCTAGTCCCCGGGGAGACTGAAGCTTTCTTT.

Turning to this clonotype: One end of the junction fails to match germline, which may point to a read error. The J gene is TRBJ1-1, the V gene TRBV12-3 or TRBV12-4; maybe TRBD1 (6 bases). The CDR3 loop spans 13 amino acids. The CDR3 DNA follows: TGTGCCAGCAATTTAGGGGGAGGGACTGAAGCTTTCTTT. Translating gives CASNLGGGTEAFF.

This clonotype was seen more than once but under ten times. The chain links TRBV6-2 or TRBV6-3 to TRBJ2-1; 9 positions agree with TRBD2. The germline gives CDR1 MNHEY, CDR2 SVGEGT. V lost 6 bases, J lost 15 bases, and 6 bases stayed unmatched. The CDR3 consists of 11 residues. The CDR3, as DNA: TGTGCCAGCAGGGGTAGCGGGAGACCGTTCTTC. Residues: CASRGSGRPFF.

The V and J genes are TRBV7-8 and TRBJ2-5, with D unresolved. V lost 1 base, J lost 5 bases, and 14 bases lay in between. The CDR3 spans 15 residues. The V gene's germline CDR1 is SGHVS and CDR2 FQNEAQ. The CDR3 region is CASSLGGLAGETQYF. The CDR3 DNA is TGTGCCAGCAGCTTAGGGGGATTGGCCGGGGAGACCCAGTACTTC.

The gene calls are TRBV20-1 and TRBJ2-1; 8 nucleotides match TRBD2. This CDR3 has 16 amino acids. The J segment lost 13 bases and the V segment lost 0 bases, leaving 17 bases of the junction unmatched. In germline, CDR1 is DFQATT, CDR2 SNEGSKA (reference sequence). DNA for the CDR3: TGCAGTGCTAGAGACGGGAGGGCACCTAGGTCGGGGAGTCAGTTCTTC. Translating it yields CSARDGRAPRSGSQFF.

J is TRBJ2-1 and V is TRBV12-3 or TRBV12-4; 7 nucleotides line up with TRBD2. The length of the CDR3 is 15 residues. Germline trimming cut 6 bases from V and 7 bases from J; bases unmatched to any gene: 12. The CDR3 DNA follows: TGTGCCAGCAGCTTATATCCCCTGGGAGGGAATGAGCAGTTCTTC. This gives the protein CASSLYPLGGNEQFF.

This clonotype has more than one count but fewer than ten. The chain carries TRBV7-2 and TRBJ2-1; D unresolved. The CDR3 is 13 residues long. Trimming left V 7 bases short and J 2 bases short, with 9 bases between. CDR1 and CDR2 from the germline V gene are SGHTA and FQGNSA. The CDR3 nucleotides read TGTGCCAGCATGACCAGTACCTACAATGAGCAGTTCTTC. This encodes CASMTSTYNEQFF.